This T cell receptor beta chain derives from a study of blood T cells in healthy people across ages. Details on this clonotype: Its antigen remains unknown.

Combining a sample-barcoded 5' primer with a J-beta primer mix, a second PCR ran for about 7 to 12 cycles. One entry per CDR3 protein results from TCRdb running MiXCR on the 5' RACE reads. The sample consists of roughly 500,000 distinct CDR3 sequences, 25% to 30% of them appearing once. General study findings and limits: Researchers report that TCR beta diversity correlated strongly with naive T cell percentage. The donors' CMV status was not determined, possibly confounding changes in expanded clonotypes.

The sample comprised blood. The origin of this receptor is a woman aged 70-85 years in good health.

CDR3 residues: CASSLGLAGVFYNEQFF. The CDR3 DNA reads as TGTGCCAGCAGCTTAGGACTAGCGGGGGTTTTCTACAATGAGCAGTTCTTC. The V call is TRBV7-9, the J call TRBJ2-1, with TRBD2 matching 12 bases. The CDR3 has 17 amino acids. V was pared by 1 base and J by 3 bases, with 4 bases of the junction left unmatched. CDR1 is SEHNR and CDR2 is FQNEAQ in the germline V gene (reference sequence).